These 17 T cell receptor beta chains share one sample of origin, sequenced in a study of shared clonotypes between healthy human individuals. Naive CD8 cells, CD45RO-negative and positively selected for CCR7, excluded terminally differentiated effector memory CD45RA+ cells. Libraries were prepared by immunoSEQ multiplex PCR; TCRdb keeps only in-frame clonotypes and omits some of them. The profile shows roughly 2,000,000 clones, 85% to 95% of them singletons. Material for sequencing was naive CD8+ T cells from PBMCs. These TCRs come from a man aged 18 to 29 in good health. Some clones in this sample may be carry-over from other donors' samples.

This clone was detected only once. This sample also contains other DNA sequences that code for the same CDR3. V usage is TRBV27 and J usage is TRBJ2-7; 10 positions agree with TRBD1. Germline CDR1 is MNHEY and CDR2 is SMNVEV (reference sequence). J was trimmed by 4 bases and V by 5 bases; bases with no gene match: 5. CDR3 length: 14 residues. CDR3 coding DNA: TGTGCCAGCAGTCGCCGGGACAGGGGTTACGAGCAGTACTTC. Protein sequence: CASSRRDRGYEQYF.

The rearrangement links TRBV13 to TRBJ2-1; D unclear. The CDR3 extends over 12 amino acids. Germline loops: CDR1 PRHDT, CDR2 FYEKMQ (reference sequence). V lost 10 bases, J lost 4 bases, and 11 bases lay in between. CDR3 nucleotides: TGTGCCATCTCCAGGTGGTACAATGAGCAGTTCTTC. Protein sequence: CAISRWYNEQFF.

The rearrangement links TRBV7-6 to TRBJ2-3; TRBD2 matches at 10 bases. V dropped 4 bases and J dropped 4; count of bases not matched to a gene: 8. Germline CDR1 is SGHVS and CDR2 is FNYEAQ. The CDR3 spans 16 residues. The CDR3 sequence: CASSSSLAGVADTQYF. In DNA form, the CDR3 reads TGTGCCAGCAGCTCGTCTCTAGCGGGAGTTGCAGATACGCAGTATTTT.

The rearrangement joins TRBV10-2 to TRBJ2-3, with 10 bases matching TRBD2. CDR1 is WSHSY and CDR2 is SAAADI in the germline V gene. V lost 4 bases to trimming and J lost 7 bases; unmatched junction nucleotides: 5. CDR3 length: 14 residues. The CDR3 nucleotides are TGCGCCAGCAGTGGGTCTAGCGGGGGACATACGCAGTATTTT. It specifies CASSGSSGGHTQYF.

With respect to this clone: Other DNA sequences within the sample encode an identical CDR3. The rearrangement joins TRBV9 to TRBJ2-3; maybe TRBD2 (5 bases). The CDR3 runs to 15 residues. In germline, CDR1 is SGDLS, CDR2 YYNGEE. V lost 2 bases and J lost 2, with 12 bases in between. The CDR3 spells CASSVRRAPTDTQYF. The CDR3 bases are TGTGCCAGCAGCGTCCGGCGGGCCCCCACAGATACGCAGTATTTT.

The chain joins TRBV19 to TRBJ1-2; TRBD1 might be the D (5 bases). Germline lookup yields CDR1 LNHDA and CDR2 SQIVND (reference sequence). This CDR3 has 15 residues. V lost 6 bases to trimming and J lost 5 bases, with 19 bases between them. The CDR3 DNA sequence: TGTGCCAGTAGAGAAACAGCGGGACGAGGATATGGCTACACCTTC. Protein: CASRETAGRGYGYTF.

Of note for this clone: Within the sample, other DNA sequences also encode this same CDR3. The genes are TRBV29-1 and TRBJ2-3; D not certain. In germline, CDR1 is SQVTM, CDR2 ANQGSEA. The CDR3 runs 10 residues. The V and J ends lost 4 bases and 3 bases respectively, with 2 bases between them. CDR3 region: CSVVTDTQYF. As DNA, the CDR3 is TGCAGCGTTGTTACAGATACGCAGTATTTT.

The CDR3 sequence: CASSLGTGTSNEKLFF. The DNA for the CDR3 is TGTGCCAGCAGCTTAGGGACAGGAACCTCTAATGAAAAACTGTTTTTT. This chain uses TRBV7-2 with TRBJ1-4; 7 bases are a match to TRBD1. This CDR3 contains 16 residues. Germline lookup yields CDR1 SGHTA and CDR2 FQGNSA. With V trimmed by 1 base and J by 3 bases, 5 bases remained unmatched.

Notes on this clone: The same CDR3 also results from other DNA sequences found in this sample. V is TRBV27 and J is TRBJ1-2; D might be TRBD1 (6 bases). Germline assignment: CDR1 MNHEY and CDR2 SMNVEV (reference sequence). The CDR3 length is 13 residues. V was shortened by 2 bases and J by 4 bases, with 8 bases between the two germline ends. Here the CDR3 DNA reads TGTGCCAGCAGTTTACAGGGGACCTATGGCTACACCTTC. Its protein product is CASSLQGTYGYTF.

This chain uses TRBV19 with TRBJ2-1; the D gene is possibly TRBD2 (5 bases). Trimming pared 6 bases from V and 7 bases from J, leaving 19 bases between. CDR1 LNHDA and CDR2 SQIVND come from the germline V gene (reference sequence). The length of the CDR3 is 15 residues. CDR3 sequence (DNA): TGTGCCAGTAGGGGCTGGAGGTCAAGTAGAAATGAGCAGTTCTTC. Its translation is CASRGWRSSRNEQFF. The full variable domain, its missing parts supplied by reference TRBV19 and TRBJ2-1, is DGGITQSPKYLFRKEGQNVTLSCEQNLNHDAMYWYRQDPGQGLRLIYYSQIVNDFQKGDIAEGYSVSREKKESFPLTVTSAQKNPTAFYLCASRGWRSSRNEQFFGPGTRLTVL.

The chain joins TRBV5-6 to TRBJ1-1; D is ambiguous. Deletions cut 0 bases from V and 0 bases from J, with 18 bases between. Germline V gives CDR1 SGHDT, CDR2 YYEEEE. The CDR3 is 18 amino acids. CDR3 region: CASSLARGEAGMNTEAFF. The CDR3 coding sequence is TGTGCCAGCAGCTTGGCCAGAGGTGAGGCAGGCATGAACACTGAAGCTTTCTTT.

The chain combines TRBV9 with TRBJ2-3, with D unclear. The V gene lost 1 base and the J gene lost 5 bases, with 8 bases spanning the gap. CDR3 length: 13 residues. Per germline, CDR1 SGDLS and CDR2 YYNGEE. In nucleotides, the CDR3 is TGTGCCAGCAGCGTAACCGGCGGAGATACGCAGTATTTT. It encodes CASSVTGGDTQYF.

The table lists this clone with a count of one. The CDR3 nucleotides are TGTGCCAGCAGCTCGTCGGGCAATGAGCAGTTCTTC. Protein sequence: CASSSSGNEQFF. V gene TRBV7-3 combines with J gene TRBJ2-1; D is undetermined. The CDR3 runs 12 residues. Germline lookup yields CDR1 SGHTA and CDR2 FQGTGA. Trimming removed 4 bases from V and 6 bases from J, with 7 bases in between. The variable domain in full, completed from reference TRBV7-3 and TRBJ2-1, reads GAGVSQTPSNKVTEKGKYVELRCDPISGHTALYWYRQSLGQGPEFLIYFQGTGAADDSGLPNDRFFAVRPEGSVSTLKIQRTERGDSAVYLCASSSSGNEQFFGPGTRLTVL.

V and J are TRBV7-8 and TRBJ1-4; 7 bases align to TRBD1. This CDR3 spans 16 amino acids. Germline V gene sequence: CDR1 SGHVS, CDR2 FQNEAQ. The ends lost 4 bases at V and 4 bases at J; junction bases unmatched: 9. CDR3 sequence (DNA): TGTGCCAGCAGCTCCACGAAGGGGGCGAATAATGAAAAACTGTTTTTT. Its translation is CASSSTKGANNEKLFF. The complete variable domain, with remaining parts taken from reference TRBV7-8 and TRBJ1-4, reads GAGVSQSPRYKVAKRGQDVALRCDPISGHVSLFWYQQALGQGPEFLTYFQNEAQLDKSGLPSDRFFAERPEGSVSTLKIQRTQQEDSAVYLCASSSTKGANNEKLFFGSGTQLSVL.

This chain joins TRBV7-9 and TRBJ2-1, with TRBD2 identical over 7 bases. The junction had 8 bases not matched to a gene; V was cut back by 5 bases and J by 1 base. CDR3 size: 16 residues. CDR1 and CDR2 from the germline V gene are SEHNR and FQNEAQ (reference sequence). Here the CDR3 DNA reads TGTGCCAGCAGCCAACTAGCGCTTGTTTCCTACAATGAGCAGTTCTTC. This sequence encodes CASSQLALVSYNEQFF. The full variable domain, in which reference TRBV7-9 and TRBJ2-1 provide the parts outside the CDR3, is DTGVSQNPRHKITKRGQNVTFRCDPISEHNRLYWYRQTLGQGPEFLTYFQNEAQLEKSRLLSDRFSAERPKGSFSTLEIQRTEQGDSAMYLCASSQLALVSYNEQFFGPGTRLTVL.

This clone was counted a single time. The chain has TRBV5-1 and TRBJ2-7, with 8 bases lining up with TRBD2. The CDR3 is 15 residues long. Germline assignment: CDR1 SGHRS and CDR2 YFSETQ. V shed 0 bases, J shed 0 bases, and the junction held 2 bases outside the gene matches. The CDR3 bases are TGCGCCAGCAGCTTGGCGGCGGGAGGCTCCTACGAGCAGTACTTC. Translation gives CASSLAAGGSYEQYF.

V is TRBV28 and J is TRBJ1-5; 8 nucleotides agree with TRBD1. Germline V gives CDR1 MDHEN, CDR2 SYDVKM. With V trimmed by 6 bases and J by 0 bases, 10 bases remained unmatched. CDR3 length: 17 amino acids. CDR3 sequence reads: CASRHLTGAHSNQPQHF. Here the CDR3 DNA reads TGTGCCAGCAGGCACCTGACAGGGGCCCATAGCAATCAGCCCCAGCATTTT.